The 4 T cell receptor beta chains below all came from one sample that was sequenced in a study of OX40 agonist ivuxolimab in advanced cancers. The table came from immunoSEQ multiplex PCR; TCRdb's copy has only in-frame clones and leaves some out. The repertoire holds about 60,000 clones, roughly four fifths seen once, with roughly 2.4% in the top ten. The source was CD4+ or CD8+ T cells sorted from blood, collected in a trial of the OX40 agonist ivuxolimab. These TCRs come from an adult with an advanced solid tumor such as melanoma, head and neck, liver or kidney cancer.

The chain joins TRBV10-1 to TRBJ2-2; D may be TRBD1 (5 bases). CDR3 length: 16 amino acids. Germline CDR1 is WNHNN and CDR2 is SYGVQD (reference sequence). Trimming cost V 3 bases and J 4 bases, with 15 bases left between them. The CDR3 here is CASSDEGARRTGELFF. In nucleotides, the CDR3 is TGCGCCAGCAGTGATGAAGGGGCGCGGCGCACCGGGGAGCTGTTTTTT.

The chain is built from TRBV7-9 and TRBJ1-1; TRBD1 might be the D (6 bases). This CDR3 has 15 amino acids. The germline V and J ends were trimmed by 0 bases and 1 base, with 9 bases remaining between them. CDR1 is SEHNR and CDR2 is FQNEAQ in the germline V gene (reference sequence). The CDR3 DNA sequence: TGTGCCAGCAGCTTAGCCCCAGGGGCGAACACTGAAGCTTTCTTT. Protein sequence: CASSLAPGANTEAFF.

V and J are TRBV4-3 and TRBJ2-7; 7 bases map to TRBD2. Germline CDR1 LGHNA, CDR2 YSLEER. This CDR3 is 14 amino acids long. V shed 10 bases and J 6 bases; nucleotides not matched to a gene: 15. CDR3 amino acids: CATLDGLVGREQYF. The DNA of the CDR3 is TGCGCCACCCTAGATGGACTAGTAGGTCGCGAGCAGTACTTC.

This chain links TRBV7-2 with TRBJ1-4; D gene unclear. CDR3 length: 16 residues. Deletions cut 1 base from V and 2 bases from J, with 11 bases between. Germline values: CDR1 SGHTA, CDR2 FQGNSA. The DNA for the CDR3 is TGTGCCAGCAGCTTAGAAGTAGGGATGACTAATGAAAAACTGTTTTTT. This translates into CASSLEVGMTNEKLFF.